This entry concerns a single TCR beta chain. In its sample, this clonotype was seen a few times. The clone's antigen remains unknown. No clone much larger than this one lies a single base away; base qualities are absent. Taken with the paper, the label for time point translates to: persistent/refractory GD, antithyroid drugs over 5 years with positive TRAb. For both TCR sequencing and RNA sequencing, RNA was extracted from PBMCs using TRIzol. The diagnosis of Graves' disease followed American Thyroid Association guidelines. Patients were recruited from an endocrinology department in Xi'an, China. From each patient, approximately 9 milliliters of peripheral blood was collected into an EDTA anticoagulant tube. PBMCs were isolated by Ficoll Paque Plus density gradient separation without further T cell sorting. An Agilent 2100 Bioanalyzer and agarose gel were used to check RNA quality, while a NanoDrop 2000 measured RNA concentration.

This entry comes from a study of regulatory T cells in long-lasting Graves disease (dated by TCRdb to about 2021). Study-level background: To count as having persistent Graves' disease, a patient had to have received antithyroid drug treatment for over 5 years with TSH receptor autoantibodies remaining persistently positive. The study took place in China and was registered as a clinical trial. A total of roughly 33 samples were covered by TCR sequencing, comprising around 13 persistent and around 20 newly diagnosed Graves' disease patients. Peripheral blood TCR sequencing and RNA sequencing compared persistent Graves' disease patients with newly diagnosed Graves' disease patients. In the clinical cohort, patients with persistent Graves' disease had used antithyroid drugs for an average of about 10.3 years. Here is what the overall study found, with its caveats: Patients with persistent disease shared more public clonotypes (around 2,500) than newly diagnosed patients did (more than 900). TRBV28, TRBJ1-2 and TRBJ2-5 were preferentially used in persistent disease, while TRBV20-1 and TRBJ2-1 were favored in newly diagnosed disease. The study examined only peripheral blood because the primary lesion, thyroid tissue, could not be accessed. The small sample size was acknowledged by the authors as a limitation that may reduce accuracy. Persistent Graves' disease patients showed lower TCR Shannon entropy and fewer highly expanded clones than newly diagnosed patients, suggesting clonal expansion. Only the TCR beta chain was sequenced and analyzed.

The V end gives up 5 bases and the J end 7 bases, leaving 16 bases in the junction not matched to a gene. Taken from cysteine to phenylalanine, the CDR3 has 17 residues. Only CDR3 DNA remains: 51 bases, in frame from the first base. CDR1 and CDR2 are read off the germline V gene (reference sequence) as MNHEY and SMNVEV. The library relied on multiplex PCR. Reads for this sample came from an Illumina HiSeq 4000. TCR beta libraries were built with iRepertoire HTBI primers and Arm-PCR amplification of CDR3 regions. Before sequencing, the PCR products underwent gel purification. The authors' analysis ran thus. A total of some 60 TRBV and 14 TRBJ segments were identified across samples and were used for gene usage analysis of CDR3 amino acid clonotypes. Filtered high-quality paired reads were merged into contigs using COPE and FqMerger. BLAST was used to align contigs to IMGT TRBV, TRBD and TRBJ reference genes, and CDR3 was defined according to IMGT. Clonotypes above 0.1% frequency were classified as highly expanded clones. Shannon entropy was used to measure repertoire diversity, and the Gini coefficient was used to measure V-J evenness. A clonotype found in more than one individual was treated as public. TCRdb cleaned the public reads at Q25 with fastp, built clones with MiXCR and kept in-frame beta chains. Duplicate CDR3 protein sequences are folded into a single record with the most common DNA and genes. None of the V and J calls come from the authors' own analysis; TCRdb made them. For this sample the table gives under 500,000 distinct CDR3 sequences, of which about 20% were detected only once. The biggest ten clones account for about 8.3% of the sample.

The TCR comes from a female donor with Graves disease. This specimen consisted of peripheral blood mononuclear cells (PBMCs), obtained when the disease was refractory, from a patient treated with antithyroid drugs. The chain uses TRBV27 and TRBJ2-2, with 7 bases in between that match TRBD2. The DNA sequence is as follows: TGTGCCAGCAGTCCCTCCCTAATGGGAGCGGGGTTCGGGGAGCTGTTTTTT. Its coded protein is CASSPSLMGAGFGELFF.